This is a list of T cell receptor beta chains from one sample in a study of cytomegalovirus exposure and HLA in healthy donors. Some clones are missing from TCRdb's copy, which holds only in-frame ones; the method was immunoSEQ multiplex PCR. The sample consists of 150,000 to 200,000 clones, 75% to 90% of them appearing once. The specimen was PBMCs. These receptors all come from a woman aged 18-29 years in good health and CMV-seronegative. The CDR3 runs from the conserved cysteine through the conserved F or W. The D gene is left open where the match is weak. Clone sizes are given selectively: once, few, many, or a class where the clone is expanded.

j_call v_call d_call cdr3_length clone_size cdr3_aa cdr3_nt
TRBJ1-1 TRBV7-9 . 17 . CASSLQGKTLKNTEAFF TGTGCCAGCAGCTTACAGGGGAAGACCCTTAAGAACACTGAAGCTTTCTTT
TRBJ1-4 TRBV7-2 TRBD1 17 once CASSNGRGGAANEKLFF TGTGCCAGCAGCAACGGACGAGGGGGCGCGGCTAATGAAAAACTGTTTTTT
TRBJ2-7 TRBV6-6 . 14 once CASSYARDSYEQYF TGTGCCAGCAGTTACGCGAGGGATAGCTACGAGCAGTACTTC
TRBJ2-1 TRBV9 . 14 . CASSVRGGDNEQFF TGTGCCAGCAGCGTGAGAGGAGGGGACAATGAGCAGTTCTTC
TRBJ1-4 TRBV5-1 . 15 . CASSLEGGAGEKLFF TGCGCCAGCAGCTTGGAGGGAGGGGCTGGTGAAAAACTGTTTTTT
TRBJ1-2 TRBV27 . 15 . CASSLRTGLHYGYTF TGTGCCAGCAGTTTACGAACGGGTTTGCACTATGGCTACACCTTC
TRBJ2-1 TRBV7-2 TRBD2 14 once CASSLLAGLNEQFF TGTGCCAGCAGCTTATTAGCGGGACTAAATGAGCAGTTCTTC
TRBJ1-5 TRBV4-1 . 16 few CASSQESGQIGQPQHF TGCGCCAGCAGCCAAGAGTCAGGACAGATCGGTCAGCCCCAGCATTTT
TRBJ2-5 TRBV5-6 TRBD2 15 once CASSSRLAGRETQYF TGTGCCAGCAGCTCCCGCCTAGCGGGGAGAGAGACCCAGTACTTC
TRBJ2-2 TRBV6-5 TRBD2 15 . CASSRGRPNTGELFF TGTGCCAGCAGTCGCGGGAGACCTAACACCGGGGAGCTGTTTTTT
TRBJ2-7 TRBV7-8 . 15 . CASSLNSVSSYEQYF TGTGCCAGCAGCTTAAATAGCGTTAGCTCCTACGAGCAGTACTTC
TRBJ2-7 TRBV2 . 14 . CASSESQATYEQYF TGTGCCAGCAGTGAGTCACAGGCCACCTACGAGCAGTACTTC
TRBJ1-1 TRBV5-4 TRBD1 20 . CASSLYRQGGVLRASTEAFF TGTGCCAGCAGCTTGTACCGACAGGGAGGAGTGCTCCGGGCGAGCACTGAAGCTTTCTTT
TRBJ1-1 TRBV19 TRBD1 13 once CASSYRDRIEAFF TGTGCCAGTAGTTACCGGGACAGGATTGAAGCTTTCTTT
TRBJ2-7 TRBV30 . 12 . CASSRGSYEQYF TGTGCCTCGTCCAGGGGCTCCTACGAGCAGTACTTC
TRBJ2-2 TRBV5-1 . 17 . CASSWIRRQGFTGELFF TGCGCCAGCAGCTGGATCCGCCGGCAGGGCTTTACCGGGGAGCTGTTTTTT
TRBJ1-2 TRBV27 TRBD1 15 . CASRALGTGTMGYTF TGTGCCAGCAGGGCGTTAGGGACAGGCACTATGGGCTACACCTTC
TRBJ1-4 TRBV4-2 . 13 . CASSPVTEEKLFF TGTGCCAGCAGCCCTGTCACCGAGGAAAAACTGTTTTTT
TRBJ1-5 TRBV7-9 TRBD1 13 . CASSRDRERPQHF TGTGCCAGCAGCCGGGACAGGGAGAGGCCCCAGCATTTT
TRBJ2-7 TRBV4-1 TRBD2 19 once CASSRQYPGLAGPAYEQYF TGCGCCAGCAGCCGACAATACCCGGGACTAGCGGGACCGGCCTACGAGCAGTACTTC
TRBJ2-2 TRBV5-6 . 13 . CASSLTGSGELFF TGTGCCAGCAGCTTAACAGGGTCCGGGGAGCTGTTTTTT
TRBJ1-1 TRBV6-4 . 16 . CASSEGGVGMNTEAFF TGTGCCAGCAGTGAGGGAGGGGTTGGAATGAACACTGAAGCTTTCTTT
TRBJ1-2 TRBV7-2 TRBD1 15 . CASSQVGQGWEGYTF TGTGCCAGCAGCCAAGTCGGACAGGGCTGGGAAGGCTACACCTTC
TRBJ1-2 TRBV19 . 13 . CASSIDRGYGYTF TGTGCCAGTAGTATAGATCGCGGGTATGGCTACACCTTC
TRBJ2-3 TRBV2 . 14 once CASRAGLGTDTQYF TGTGCCAGCAGGGCGGGCCTGGGCACAGATACGCAGTATTTT
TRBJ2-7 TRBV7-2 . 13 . CASLQGLGYEQYF TGTGCCAGTCTACAGGGCTTGGGCTACGAGCAGTACTTC
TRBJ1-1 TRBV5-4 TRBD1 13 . CASSPGQDTEAFF TGTGCCAGCAGCCCCGGACAGGATACTGAAGCTTTCTTT
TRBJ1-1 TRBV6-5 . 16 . CASSYYGGGLITEAFF TGTGCCAGCAGTTACTATGGGGGGGGCCTTATTACTGAAGCTTTCTTT
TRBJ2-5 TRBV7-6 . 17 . CASSLAWGDRFQETQYF TGTGCCAGCAGCTTAGCTTGGGGAGACCGATTCCAAGAGACCCAGTACTTC
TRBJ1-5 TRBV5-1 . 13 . CASSLGPSSPQHF TGCGCCAGCAGCTTGGGGCCGTCATCGCCCCAGCATTTT
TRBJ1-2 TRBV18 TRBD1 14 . CASSPAGTDYGYTF TGTGCCAGCTCCCCAGCCGGGACAGACTATGGCTACACCTTC
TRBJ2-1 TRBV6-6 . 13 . CASSYSRYNEQFF TGTGCCAGCAGTTATAGCAGATACAATGAGCAGTTCTTC
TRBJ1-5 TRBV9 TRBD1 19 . CASSVTKADRAYSNQPQHF TGTGCCAGCAGCGTAACTAAAGCCGACAGGGCGTATAGCAATCAGCCCCAGCATTTT
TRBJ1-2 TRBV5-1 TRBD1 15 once CASSSRGQGAEGYTF TGCGCCAGCAGCTCCCGGGGACAGGGGGCGGAGGGCTACACCTTC
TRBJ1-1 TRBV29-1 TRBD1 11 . CSARDRPEAFF TGCAGCGCCCGGGACAGGCCTGAAGCTTTCTTT
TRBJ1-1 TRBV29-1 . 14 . CSVGGPSVNTEAFF TGCAGCGTTGGGGGCCCCTCCGTGAACACTGAAGCTTTCTTT
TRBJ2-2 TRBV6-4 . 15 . CASSDSGAHTGELFF TGTGCCAGCAGTGACTCGGGGGCACACACCGGGGAGCTGTTTTTT
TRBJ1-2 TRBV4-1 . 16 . CASSQDLIGQGGGYTF TGCGCCAGCAGCCAAGATCTAATAGGGCAGGGAGGAGGCTACACCTTC
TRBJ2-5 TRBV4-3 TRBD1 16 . CASSQGYRGFQETQYF TGCGCCAGCAGCCAAGGGTACAGGGGGTTCCAAGAGACCCAGTACTTC
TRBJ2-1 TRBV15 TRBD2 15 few CATSREGLAGNEQFF TGTGCCACCAGCAGAGAAGGACTAGCGGGCAATGAGCAGTTCTTC
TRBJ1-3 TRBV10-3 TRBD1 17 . CAISEKMTGSSGNTIYF TGTGCCATCAGTGAAAAAATGACAGGGAGCTCTGGAAACACCATATATTTT
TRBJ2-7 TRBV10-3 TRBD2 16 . CAISLTSGEISYEQYF TGTGCCATCAGCCTGACTAGCGGCGAAATCTCCTACGAGCAGTACTTC
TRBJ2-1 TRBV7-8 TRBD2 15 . CASSLVAGLYNEQFF TGTGCCAGCAGCTTAGTAGCGGGATTATACAATGAGCAGTTCTTC
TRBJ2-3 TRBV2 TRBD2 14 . CALASGRGADTQYF TGTGCCTTGGCTAGCGGGAGGGGCGCAGATACGCAGTATTTT
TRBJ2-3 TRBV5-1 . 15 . CASSPPVETTDTQYF TGCGCCAGCAGCCCCCCAGTTGAAACCACAGATACGCAGTATTTT
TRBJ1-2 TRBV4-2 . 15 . CASSGHRDGDYGYTF TGTGCCAGCAGCGGACACAGGGACGGGGACTATGGCTACACCTTC
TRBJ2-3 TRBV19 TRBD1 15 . CASSMGQGGTDTQYF TGTGCCAGTAGTATGGGGCAGGGGGGCACAGATACGCAGTATTTT
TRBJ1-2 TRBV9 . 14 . CASTPSIPGGGYTF TGTGCCAGCACCCCGTCCATCCCGGGGGGGGGCTACACCTTC
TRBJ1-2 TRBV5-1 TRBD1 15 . CASSSEGQGHYGYTF TGCGCCAGCAGCTCAGAAGGACAGGGGCACTATGGCTACACCTTC
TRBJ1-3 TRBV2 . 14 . CASSEALGRDTIYF TGTGCCAGCAGTGAGGCCCTGGGTCGGGACACCATATATTTT
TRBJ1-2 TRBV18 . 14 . CASSPLSASDGYTF TGTGCCAGCTCACCACTTAGCGCTAGCGATGGCTACACCTTC
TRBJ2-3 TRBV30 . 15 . CAWSPRVLSTDTQYF TGTGCCTGGAGCCCCCGGGTCCTTAGCACAGATACGCAGTATTTT